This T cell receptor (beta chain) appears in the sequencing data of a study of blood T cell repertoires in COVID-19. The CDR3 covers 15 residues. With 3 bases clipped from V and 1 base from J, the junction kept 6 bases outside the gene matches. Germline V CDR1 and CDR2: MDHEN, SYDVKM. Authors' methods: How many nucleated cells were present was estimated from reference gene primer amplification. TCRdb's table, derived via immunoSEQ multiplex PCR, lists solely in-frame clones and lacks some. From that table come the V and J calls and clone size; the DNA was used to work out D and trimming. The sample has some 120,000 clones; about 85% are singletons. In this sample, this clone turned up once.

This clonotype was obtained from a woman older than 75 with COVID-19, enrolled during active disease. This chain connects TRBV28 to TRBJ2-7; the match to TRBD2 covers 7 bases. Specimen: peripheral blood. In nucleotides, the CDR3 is TGTGCCAGCAGTTTTATCGCGGGAGCATCCTACGAGCAGTACTTC. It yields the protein CASSFIAGASYEQYF.